Below, 8 T cell receptor beta chains from the same sample are listed, as sequenced in a study of OX40 agonist ivuxolimab in advanced cancers. The repertoire was sequenced with immunoSEQ multiplex PCR; TCRdb's copy has only in-frame clones and lacks some. The sample lists some 70,000 clones, around 89% occurring once. The material sequenced was CD4+ or CD8+ T cells sorted from blood, taken in a trial of the OX40 agonist ivuxolimab. The receptor set was obtained from an adult with an advanced solid tumor such as melanoma, head and neck, liver or kidney cancer.

The chain has TRBV10-1 and TRBJ1-6; D remains unclear. Germline values: CDR1 WNHNN, CDR2 SYGVQD (reference sequence). The CDR3 covers 16 residues. V lost 6 bases and J lost 3, with 15 bases in between. CDR3 DNA: TGCGCCAGCAGATTGGACGGACTAAACTATAATTCACCCCTCCACTTT. As protein: CASRLDGLNYNSPLHF.

The rearrangement links TRBV6-6 to TRBJ1-3; 7 bases map to TRBD1. The CDR3 is 16 amino acids. The germline V gene encodes CDR1 MNHNY and CDR2 SVGAGI (reference sequence). Trimming at V came to 0 bases and at J to 4 bases, leaving 6 bases not matched to a gene. CDR3 sequence: CASSYSSGGAGNTIYF. CDR3 coding DNA: TGTGCCAGCAGTTACTCCTCAGGGGGTGCCGGAAACACCATATATTTT.

The rearrangement links TRBV4-2 to TRBJ1-2; D gene uncertain. V lost 0 bases to trimming and J lost 4 bases, with 6 bases between them. Germline V gene data show CDR1 as LGHNA and CDR2 as YNFKEQ. The CDR3 is 13 amino acids. CDR3: CASSQEGGYGYTF. DNA for the CDR3: TGTGCCAGCAGCCAAGAAGGAGGCTATGGCTACACCTTC.

This clone appeared a single time. This chain joins TRBV2 and TRBJ1-2; tentative D call: TRBD1 (5 bases). Germline V gene lookup returns CDR1 SNHLY and CDR2 FYNNEI. The CDR3 spans 11 residues. Trimming stripped 8 bases from V and 4 bases from J, with 8 bases between. CDR3 sequence: CASATGYGYTF. The CDR3 DNA sequence: TGTGCCAGCGCAACAGGCTATGGCTACACCTTC.

This rearrangement joins TRBV5-4 to TRBJ2-2; the D is unclear. The V gene's germline CDR1 is SGHNT and CDR2 YYREEE (reference sequence). This CDR3 comprises 14 residues. Deletions cut 4 bases from V and 9 bases from J, with 16 bases between. CDR3 residues: CASSRGGGDRELFF. The CDR3 bases are TGTGCCAGCAGCCGCGGTGGCGGAGACCGGGAGCTGTTTTTT.

With respect to this clone: A read error may account for a junction end that differs from germline. V gene TRBV4-1 combines with J gene TRBJ2-1; perhaps TRBD2 as D (6 bases). The CDR3 totals 15 residues. Germline V gene sequence: CDR1 MGHRA, CDR2 YSYEKL. CDR3 amino acids: CASNQDPPGSELQFF. CDR3 bases: TGCGCCAGCAACCAAGATCCCCCCGGGAGCGAACTCCAGTTCTTC.

The chain uses TRBV10-3 and TRBJ1-1; 9 bases map to TRBD1. This CDR3 comprises 13 residues. The V gene's germline CDR1 is ENHRY and CDR2 SYGVKD. Trimming removed 11 bases from V and 5 bases from J; junction bases left unmatched: 9. Here the CDR3 reads CAASMTGGTEAFF. The CDR3 coding sequence is TGTGCCGCCTCTATGACAGGGGGGACTGAAGCTTTCTTT.

The chain has TRBV4-2 and TRBJ2-3; D gene unclear. V was shortened by 6 bases and J by 4 bases, with 14 bases between the two germline ends. Germline CDR1 and CDR2: LGHNA and YNFKEQ. The CDR3 has 14 residues. CDR3 sequence: CASSRAIAPDTQYF. The CDR3 nucleotides read TGTGCCAGCAGTCGGGCCATAGCCCCAGATACGCAGTATTTT.